The 9 T cell receptor beta chains presented below share a single source sample, sequenced in a study of regulatory T cells in long-lasting Graves disease. Construction of TCR beta libraries relied on iRepertoire HTBI primers and on Arm-PCR targeting CDR3 regions. TCRdb used MiXCR to reprocess the multiplex PCR reads, holding one entry per CDR3 protein. This repertoire shows 530,000 or so distinct CDR3 sequences, 15% to 20% found once; its top ten account for around 13%. Time point meaning: newly diagnosed GD, antithyroid drugs for less than 3 months. RNA isolated from PBMCs was used to make the TCR library. The same data also contributed to another study, on T cells in Graves' hyperthyroidism and ophthalmopathy.

The source material was peripheral blood mononuclear cells (PBMCs), sampled at new diagnosis, from a patient treated with antithyroid drugs. These receptors all come from a man between 18 and 35 years old with Graves disease.

The rearrangement links TRBV2 to TRBJ2-7; TRBD2 aligns across 11 bases. The germline V gene encodes CDR1 SNHLY and CDR2 FYNNEI. The CDR3 is 17 amino acids. V shed 6 bases, J shed 5 bases, and the junction held 15 bases outside the gene matches. The CDR3 bases are TGTGCCAGCAGGGCCACCATAGCGGGAGGGCTGGAGAACGAGCAGTACTTC. It encodes CASRATIAGGLENEQYF.

This clonotype was detected ten times or more. Here the CDR3 reads CASSEDLEGPTNEKLFF. The CDR3 coding sequence is TGTGCCAGCAGTGAAGATCTCGAGGGGCCAACTAATGAAAAACTGTTTTTT. The V call is TRBV2, the J call TRBJ1-4; D might be TRBD1 (5 bases). CDR1 is SNHLY, CDR2 FYNNEI, per germline. Trimming shortened V by 1 base and J by 0 bases, and 12 bases separated the two germline ends. The CDR3 is 17 amino acids. Filled out from reference TRBV2 and TRBJ1-4, the complete variable domain reads EPEVTQTPSHQVTQMGQEVILRCVPISNHLYFYWYRQILGQKVEFLVSFYNNEISEKSEIFDDQFSVERPDGSNFTLKIRSTKLEDSAMYFCASSEDLEGPTNEKLFFGSGTQLSVL.

This clonotype occurred a few times. The chain uses TRBV6-2 or TRBV6-3 and TRBJ1-2; D gene ambiguous. Germline V gene data show CDR1 as MNHEY and CDR2 as SVGEGT. The CDR3 consists of 14 residues. Trimming stripped 3 bases from V and 0 bases from J, with 8 bases between. In DNA, the CDR3 is TGTGCCAGCAGTTATTCAGAGTCTAACTATGGCTACACCTTC. Protein: CASSYSESNYGYTF.

The chain has TRBV5-6 and TRBJ1-5; D gene unclear. Looked up from germline, CDR1 is SGHDT and CDR2 is YYEEEE. This CDR3 spans 16 amino acids. Trimming removed 0 bases from V and 4 bases from J, with 14 bases in between. The CDR3 DNA follows: TGTGCCAGCAGCTTGGAACCCCCTACCTCTAATCAGCCCCAGCATTTT. Translating gives CASSLEPPTSNQPQHF. Complete variable domain (other parts from reference TRBV5-6 and TRBJ1-5): DAGVTQSPTHLIKTRGQQVTLRCSPKSGHDTVSWYQQALGQGPQFIFQYYEEEERQRGNFPDRFSGHQFPNYSSELNVNALLLGDSALYLCASSLEPPTSNQPQHFGDGTRLSIL.

In its sample, this clonotype was seen many times. The chain links TRBV20-1 to TRBJ2-5; the match to TRBD2 covers 8 bases. Germline assignment: CDR1 DFQATT and CDR2 SNEGSKA (reference sequence). The junction had 7 bases not matched to a gene; V was cut back by 7 bases and J by 3 bases. This CDR3 comprises 13 residues. CDR3 amino acids: CSVISGAKETQYF. The CDR3 DNA follows: TGCAGTGTGATTAGCGGGGCCAAAGAGACCCAGTACTTC.

The V gene is TRBV3-1, the J gene TRBJ2-1, with TRBD2 matching over 7 bases. The CDR3 length is 16 residues. The J segment lost 4 bases and the V segment lost 4 bases, leaving 10 bases of the junction unmatched. Germline assignment: CDR1 LGHDT and CDR2 YNNKEL (reference sequence). The CDR3 sequence: CASSRRWGEGYNEQFF. The DNA of the CDR3 is TGTGCCAGCAGCCGCCGTTGGGGGGAGGGATACAATGAGCAGTTCTTC.

This clonotype has a handful of counts. V and J are TRBV7-9 and TRBJ2-1, with D possibly TRBD1 on 6 matching bases. Trimming removed 5 bases from V and 9 bases from J, with 14 bases in between. The CDR3 has 13 residues. Germline CDR1 reads SEHNR; CDR2 reads FQNEAQ (reference sequence). The CDR3 loop is CASSDLQGAEQFF. DNA of the CDR3: TGTGCCAGCAGCGACCTACAGGGAGCTGAGCAGTTCTTC.

The rearrangement links TRBV9 to TRBJ2-2; D is unclear. In germline, CDR1 is SGDLS, CDR2 YYNGEE. The CDR3 has 14 amino acids. Trimming removed 2 bases from V and 4 bases from J, with 9 bases in between. The CDR3 is CASSVAIGTGELFF. The CDR3 nucleotides read TGTGCCAGCAGCGTCGCTATAGGCACCGGGGAGCTGTTTTTT.

J is TRBJ1-5 and V is TRBV4-1, with TRBD1 as a possible D gene (5 bases). V was shortened by 1 base and J by 7 bases, with 17 bases between the two germline ends. The CDR3 runs to 16 residues. In germline, CDR1 is MGHRA, CDR2 YSYEKL. The CDR3 reads CASSQAQGGGGQPQHF. Here the CDR3 DNA reads TGCGCCAGCAGCCAAGCCCAGGGCGGGGGGGGACAGCCCCAGCATTTT.